The 31 T cell receptor beta chains below come from one sample, sequenced in a study of cytomegalovirus exposure and HLA in healthy donors. Use of 60 Vbeta and 13 Jbeta primers characterized the PCR. Produced via immunoSEQ multiplex PCR; TCRdb's table is partial and in-frame only. Seen here are around 59,000 clones, 80% observed once, and the top ten hold under 5%. Sequencing input: PBMCs. All receptors come from a woman in her thirties or forties in good health and CMV-seronegative.

The rearrangement links TRBV5-1 to TRBJ2-5, with a weak D call TRBD1 (7 bases). This CDR3 region has 15 residues. V lost 6 bases, J lost 13 bases, and 28 bases lay in between. The germline V gene encodes CDR1 SGHRS and CDR2 YFSETQ. The CDR3 DNA follows: TGCGCCAGCAACCCGGGGACAGAACCTGTCTTGGGGGGGTACTTC. It specifies CASNPGTEPVLGGYF. Using reference TRBV5-1 and TRBJ2-5 for the parts outside the CDR3, the full variable domain is KAGVTQTPRYLIKTRGQQVTLSCSPISGHRSVSWYQQTPGQGLQFLFEYFSETQRNKGNFPGRFSGRQFSNSRSEMNVSTLELGDSALYLCASNPGTEPVLGGYFGPGTRLLVL.

The V and J genes are TRBV27 and TRBJ2-5; TRBD1 agrees at 8 bases. In germline, CDR1 is MNHEY, CDR2 SMNVEV (reference sequence). The CDR3 is made up of 14 amino acids. J lost 5 bases, V lost 6 bases, and 8 bases had no gene match. CDR3 region: CASSPGTGGETQYF. In DNA, the CDR3 is TGTGCCAGCAGCCCAGGGACAGGCGGGGAGACCCAGTACTTC.

This chain connects TRBV30 to TRBJ2-5, with 8 positions matching TRBD2. Germline assignment: CDR1 GTSNPN and CDR2 SVGIG (reference sequence). Germline trimming cut 0 bases from V and 7 bases from J; bases unmatched to any gene: 7. This CDR3 comprises 14 residues. The CDR3: CAWSVSGLAGTQYF. The CDR3 DNA reads as TGTGCCTGGAGTGTATCGGGCCTAGCGGGGACCCAGTACTTC.

The chain joins TRBV27 to TRBJ2-1; TRBD2 is a possible D gene (6 bases). Germline V gene data show CDR1 as MNHEY and CDR2 as SMNVEV (reference sequence). The CDR3 loop spans 16 amino acids. Trimming took 5 bases from V and 2 from J, leaving 16 bases between them. CDR3: CASSPLGGAPYNEQFF. The DNA of the CDR3 is TGTGCCAGCAGTCCCCTCGGGGGAGCCCCCTACAATGAGCAGTTCTTC.

The rearrangement links TRBV28 to TRBJ1-4; 12 bases line up with TRBD1. Germline loops: CDR1 MDHEN, CDR2 SYDVKM. J lost 11 bases, V lost 5 bases, and 6 bases had no gene match. This CDR3 is built from 14 residues. The CDR3 nucleotides are TGTGCCAGCAGTGAGGGACAGGGGGCGAAGAAACTGTTTTTT. Amino acids: CASSEGQGAKKLFF.

This clone was detected a few times. The chain carries TRBV5-1 and TRBJ2-2, with 7 positions matching TRBD1. The CDR3 totals 17 residues. Unmatched junction bases numbered 8, after V lost 0 bases and J lost 3 bases. Per the germline V gene, CDR1 is SGHRS and CDR2 is YFSETQ. The CDR3 DNA follows: TGCGCCAGCAGCTTGGGTCTAGCAGGGGGATACACCGGGGAGCTGTTTTTT. Encoded protein: CASSLGLAGGYTGELFF.

This chain links TRBV18 with TRBJ1-5, with D possibly TRBD1 on 5 matching bases. Germline CDR1 is KGHSH and CDR2 is LQKENI. The CDR3 has 15 amino acids. Trimming shortened V by 3 bases and J by 0 bases, and 9 bases separated the two germline ends. CDR3 bases: TGTGCCAGCTCACCCAGGGAGGGTAGCAATCAGCCCCAGCATTTT. Its protein is CASSPREGSNQPQHF.

This sequence joins TRBV2 and TRBJ1-2; TRBD1 matches at 7 bases. The CDR3 extends over 12 amino acids. Trimming took 11 bases from V and 6 from J; bases not matched to a gene: 9. Germline V gene data show CDR1 as SNHLY and CDR2 as FYNNEI. The DNA of the CDR3 is TGTGCCTCCCGAGAGGGGGCCCATGGCTACACCTTC. Protein product: CASREGAHGYTF. Based on the CDR3 plus reference TRBV2 and TRBJ1-2, the full variable domain is EPEVTQTPSHQVTQMGQEVILRCVPISNHLYFYWYRQILGQKVEFLVSFYNNEISEKSEIFDDQFSVERPDGSNFTLKIRSTKLEDSAMYFCASREGAHGYTFGSGTRLTVV.

The chain carries TRBV2 and TRBJ2-5; 10 nucleotides agree with TRBD2. The CDR3 has 15 residues. Germline V lookup: CDR1 SNHLY, CDR2 FYNNEI. The trim removed 6 bases at V and 1 base at J, leaving 5 bases unmatched. The CDR3 DNA is TGTGCCAGCAGACGGACTAGCGGCTTCCAAGAGACCCAGTACTTC. Translation: CASRRTSGFQETQYF.

The V gene is TRBV28, the J gene TRBJ2-2; tentatively, D is TRBD2 (6 bases). The CDR3 covers 15 residues. Germline V lookup: CDR1 MDHEN, CDR2 SYDVKM. With 3 bases removed from V and 7 bases from J, the gap between germline ends came to 15 bases. Here the CDR3 reads CASSFTGAMDGELFF. The CDR3 DNA is TGTGCCAGCAGTTTCACGGGAGCGATGGACGGGGAGCTGTTTTTT. The entire variable domain, with the rest obtained from reference TRBV28 and TRBJ2-2, is as follows: DVKVTQSSRYLVKRTGEKVFLECVQDMDHENMFWYRQDPGLGLRLIYFSYDVKMKEKGDIPEGYSVSREKKERFSLILESASTNQTSMYLCASSFTGAMDGELFFGEGSRLTVL.

This chain uses TRBV19 with TRBJ1-2; a weak D match, TRBD1 (6 bases). The CDR3 has 16 residues. The V end was cut by 2 bases, the J end by 2 bases, with 15 bases between. In germline, CDR1 is LNHDA, CDR2 SQIVND (reference sequence). CDR3 sequence reads: CASSIIGGRANYGYTF. DNA for the CDR3: TGTGCCAGTAGTATAATCGGGGGGCGTGCAAACTATGGCTACACCTTC.

Here the CDR3 reads CASSRQGWDNNEQFF. CDR3 in DNA: TGTGCCAGCAGCCGACAGGGGTGGGACAACAATGAGCAGTTCTTC. This rearrangement joins TRBV9 to TRBJ2-1; 8 positions agree with TRBD1. J gave up 5 bases and V 4 bases, and 8 bases lay outside the gene matches. The CDR3 contains 15 residues. CDR1 is SGDLS, CDR2 YYNGEE, per germline.

The chain uses TRBV10-3 and TRBJ2-1; 8 nucleotides align to TRBD2. Germline loops: CDR1 ENHRY, CDR2 SYGVKD. The CDR3 loop spans 15 amino acids. J lost 6 bases, V lost 2 bases, and 6 bases had no gene match. Written as DNA, the CDR3 is TGTGCCATCAGTGAGGTAGCGGGATCAAGCAATGAGCAGTTCTTC. Translating gives CAISEVAGSSNEQFF.

The chain employs TRBV28 and TRBJ2-1; perhaps TRBD1 as D (5 bases). Trimming left V 4 bases short and J 4 bases short, with 11 bases between. Germline V gene lookup returns CDR1 MDHEN and CDR2 SYDVKM. The CDR3 sequence is 14 residues long. CDR3 sequence (DNA): TGTGCCAGCAGTTACAGGACCGAATACAATGAGCAGTTCTTC. It specifies CASSYRTEYNEQFF. Looking up the rest from reference TRBV28 and TRBJ2-1 gives the full variable domain: DVKVTQSSRYLVKRTGEKVFLECVQDMDHENMFWYRQDPGLGLRLIYFSYDVKMKEKGDIPEGYSVSREKKERFSLILESASTNQTSMYLCASSYRTEYNEQFFGPGTRLTVL.

The V and J genes are TRBV10-3 and TRBJ2-7; possible D gene TRBD2, 5 bases. The CDR3 totals 13 residues. Per germline, CDR1 ENHRY and CDR2 SYGVKD. V lost 9 bases and J lost 6, with 18 bases in between. CDR3 protein: CAINPEGLSEQYF. CDR3 sequence (DNA): TGTGCCATAAACCCAGAGGGCCTGTCCGAGCAGTACTTC.

The chain carries TRBV9 and TRBJ2-1; TRBD2 aligns across 7 bases. Losses at the gene ends were 4 bases for V and 6 bases for J; bases not matched to a gene: 10. CDR1 is SGDLS and CDR2 is YYNGEE in the germline V gene. The CDR3 runs 15 residues. As DNA, the CDR3 is TGTGCCAGCAGCCATTCTAGCGGAAGGGCCAATGAGCAGTTCTTC. Translating it yields CASSHSSGRANEQFF.

The table lists this clone with a count of one. The chain links TRBV19 to TRBJ2-1; 11 positions match TRBD2. The CDR3 runs 16 residues. The V segment lost 7 bases and the J segment 9 bases; nucleotides outside the gene matches: 14. Germline V CDR1 and CDR2: LNHDA, SQIVND (reference sequence). The CDR3 coding sequence is TGTGCCAGTATCCCCACTATACTAGCGGGAGAAGGTGAGCAGTTCTTC. Its translation: CASIPTILAGEGEQFF. Drawing the rest from reference TRBV19 and TRBJ2-1, the complete variable domain is DGGITQSPKYLFRKEGQNVTLSCEQNLNHDAMYWYRQDPGQGLRLIYYSQIVNDFQKGDIAEGYSVSREKKESFPLTVTSAQKNPTAFYLCASIPTILAGEGEQFFGPGTRLTVL.

The chain couples TRBV6-6 to TRBJ2-2; the D gene is possibly TRBD1 (5 bases). The CDR3 has 14 amino acids. CDR1 and CDR2 from the germline V gene are MNHNY and SVGAGI (reference sequence). Deletions cut 5 bases from V and 1 base from J, with 8 bases between. The CDR3 region is CASSVGQNTGELFF. The CDR3, as DNA: TGTGCCAGCAGTGTCGGACAGAACACCGGGGAGCTGTTTTTT.

This sequence joins TRBV9 and TRBJ2-7, with D possibly TRBD1 on 7 matching bases. CDR3 size: 14 residues. The germline V gene encodes CDR1 SGDLS and CDR2 YYNGEE. Trimming took off 3 bases at V and 2 bases at J, with 12 bases between the two ends. Written as DNA, the CDR3 is TGTGCCAGCAGCGGCGGGACAGATACCTACGAGCAGTACTTC. It is translated as CASSGGTDTYEQYF.

This chain uses TRBV7-9 with TRBJ2-3; D may be TRBD1 (6 bases). Trimming cost V 5 bases and J 2 bases, with 11 bases left between them. Germline values: CDR1 SEHNR, CDR2 FQNEAQ (reference sequence). The CDR3 extends over 14 amino acids. The CDR3, as DNA: TGTGCCAGCAGCAACAGGGTTGACACAGATACGCAGTATTTT. This gives the protein CASSNRVDTDTQYF.

The chain has TRBV7-3 and TRBJ2-3, with D possibly TRBD1 on 6 matching bases. Deletions cut 4 bases from V and 4 bases from J, with 12 bases between. The germline CDR1 and CDR2 sequences are SGHTA and FQGTGA. CDR3 size: 14 residues. The CDR3 reads CASSSSGAADTQYF. The CDR3, as DNA: TGTGCCAGCAGCTCGTCAGGGGCGGCAGATACGCAGTATTTT.

The chain joins TRBV6-6 to TRBJ2-7; no clear D gene. CDR3 length: 12 residues. Germline CDR1 and CDR2: MNHNY and SVGAGI (reference sequence). Trimming removed 5 bases from V and 1 base from J, with 6 bases in between. The chain's CDR3 is CASSRESYEQYF. DNA of the CDR3: TGTGCCAGCAGTCGAGAATCCTACGAGCAGTACTTC.

The DNA for the CDR3 is TGTGCCAGCAGTGTACGGGGATACAATGAGCAGTTCTTC. Translation gives CASSVRGYNEQFF. The chain links TRBV2 to TRBJ2-1; D is perhaps TRBD2 (5 bases). Trimming stripped 4 bases from V and 4 bases from J, with 8 bases between. The length of the CDR3 is 13 residues. CDR1 is SNHLY and CDR2 is FYNNEI in the germline V gene.

The chain joins TRBV5-6 to TRBJ1-4; D might be TRBD1 (5 bases). The CDR3 contains 13 residues. CDR1 and CDR2 from the germline V gene are SGHDT and YYEEEE. The V gene lost 5 bases and the J gene lost 5 bases, with 10 bases spanning the gap. The CDR3 spells CASSPGLNEKLFF. As DNA, the CDR3 is TGTGCCAGCAGTCCAGGGTTAAATGAAAAACTGTTTTTT.

This chain uses TRBV30 with TRBJ2-7; D might be TRBD1 (5 bases). This CDR3 is 15 amino acids long. CDR1 and CDR2 (germline): GTSNPN, SVGIG (reference sequence). Between the trimmed V and J ends, which lost 2 bases and 2 bases, there was a span of 16 bases. For the CDR3, the DNA is TGTGCCTGGAGTCCACTTGGGGCCCAAGCCTACGAGCAGTACTTC. Its translation: CAWSPLGAQAYEQYF.

CDR3 coding DNA: TGTGCCAGCAGCGCGGGACAGGCCTCCTACGAGCAGTACTTC. Its protein is CASSAGQASYEQYF. The rearrangement uses TRBV9 and TRBJ2-7; 8 nucleotides match TRBD1. The CDR3 totals 14 residues. CDR1 is SGDLS and CDR2 is YYNGEE in the germline V gene. Trimming cost V 3 bases and J 0 bases; bases outside gene matches: 2.

The chain carries TRBV7-3 and TRBJ2-2; D is perhaps TRBD1 (5 bases). The CDR3 is made up of 17 amino acids. Trimming took off 2 bases at V and 6 bases at J, with 19 bases between the two ends. Germline V gene data show CDR1 as SGHTA and CDR2 as FQGTGA. In DNA, the CDR3 is TGTGCCAGCAGCTTACACCAAACCGGCCAGGGTTCCGGGGAGCTGTTTTTT. This sequence encodes CASSLHQTGQGSGELFF.

The J gene is TRBJ2-7, the V gene TRBV27; maybe TRBD2 (5 bases). V was clipped by 2 bases and J by 5 bases, with 16 bases between them. Germline V gene lookup returns CDR1 MNHEY and CDR2 SMNVEV (reference sequence). The CDR3 consists of 15 residues. The CDR3 nucleotides read TGTGCCAGCAGTTTAATTCGGCAGGAGGTCGACGAGCAGTACTTC. Amino acids: CASSLIRQEVDEQYF.

The V gene is TRBV28, the J gene TRBJ1-2; no firm D call. The ends were cut back, 11 bases at V and 3 bases at J, with 19 bases in the middle. In germline, CDR1 is MDHEN, CDR2 SYDVKM. This CDR3 is built from 14 residues. As DNA, the CDR3 is TGTGCCGTTTCCAAAGCGAGGCGGCACTATGGCTACACCTTC. Translating gives CAVSKARRHYGYTF.

This clone appeared once. The rearrangement joins TRBV7-2 to TRBJ2-7, with 9 bases lining up with TRBD2. This CDR3 contains 15 residues. Losses at the gene ends were 3 bases for V and 0 bases for J; bases not matched to a gene: 3. Per germline, CDR1 SGHTA and CDR2 FQGNSA. CDR3 in amino acids: CASSFLAGSSYEQYF. The CDR3 region has the DNA TGTGCCAGCAGCTTCCTAGCGGGATCCTCCTACGAGCAGTACTTC.

A few counts support this clone. The gene calls are TRBV28 and TRBJ1-5, with a possible D match to TRBD1 (6 bases). The CDR3 runs 14 residues. V was pared by 1 base and J by 2 bases, with 6 bases between. The V gene's germline CDR1 is MDHEN and CDR2 SYDVKM. The CDR3 bases are TGTGCCAGCAGTTTATCAGGGGGCAATCAGCCCCAGCATTTT. It yields the protein CASSLSGGNQPQHF.